These T cell receptor beta chains were read from a single sample in a study of cytomegalovirus exposure and HLA in healthy donors. Only in-frame clones appear in the TCRdb table, and some are missing; sequencing was by immunoSEQ multiplex PCR. Among around 85,000 clones listed, around 80% were seen once. Sequenced: PBMCs. The source is a male donor in good health and CMV-seronegative. CDR3s include the opening cysteine and the closing phenylalanine or tryptophan. The D gene is left open where the match is weak. Size tells how often a clone was seen (once, few, many) or the class of an expanded clone, and some rows leave it out.

clone_size,v_call,d_call,j_call,cdr3_aa,cdr3_nt
few,TRBV30,.,TRBJ1-6,CAWTTRFNSPLHF,TGTGCCTGGACGACACGATTTAATTCACCCCTCCACTTT
.,TRBV7-9,TRBD1,TRBJ2-7,CASSLRTGSYEQYF,TGTGCCAGCAGCTTAAGGACAGGCAGCTACGAGCAGTACTTC
.,TRBV5-6,TRBD1,TRBJ2-1,CASSETGGLTSSYNEQFF,TGTGCCAGCAGCGAAACAGGGGGCCTTACAAGCTCCTACAATGAGCAGTTCTTC
.,TRBV28,.,TRBJ1-5,CASRGGVVNQPQHF,TGTGCCAGCAGGGGAGGGGTGGTAAATCAGCCCCAGCATTTT
few,TRBV6-5,.,TRBJ1-1,CASSSGGSGPAEAFF,TGTGCCAGCAGTAGCGGAGGGTCGGGTCCGGCTGAAGCTTTCTTT
.,TRBV12-5,.,TRBJ2-5,CASAKTGTQETQYF,TGTGCTAGTGCTAAGACAGGAACGCAAGAGACCCAGTACTTC
.,TRBV5-6,.,TRBJ2-7,CASSYAEGVEQYF,TGTGCCAGCAGCTACGCCGAGGGCGTGGAGCAGTACTTC
.,TRBV6-1,.,TRBJ1-1,CASSEVRGEAFF,TGTGCCAGCAGTGAGGTTCGGGGTGAAGCTTTCTTT
.,TRBV25-1,.,TRBJ2-7,CASLGGLPPYEQYF,TGTGCCAGCCTAGGGGGACTACCTCCCTACGAGCAGTACTTC
.,TRBV30,.,TRBJ2-1,CAWTWGGTYNEQFF,TGTGCCTGGACCTGGGGCGGGACGTACAATGAGCAGTTCTTC
.,TRBV7-4,.,TRBJ1-3,CASSLAVSSSGNTIYF,TGTGCCAGCAGCTTAGCGGTTTCCAGCTCTGGAAACACCATATATTTT
.,TRBV5-1,.,TRBJ1-2,CASSLEQGGYGYTF,TGCGCCAGCAGCTTGGAACAGGGTGGCTATGGCTACACCTTC
.,TRBV30,.,TRBJ2-7,CAWRSLSAAQYF,TGTGCCTGGAGGTCCTTATCGGCGGCCCAGTACTTC
.,TRBV5-1,.,TRBJ2-3,CASSPGGHPGDTQYF,TGCGCCAGCAGCCCGGGGGGACACCCTGGCGATACGCAGTATTTT
.,TRBV5-1,TRBD1,TRBJ2-7,CASSLAGTDTYEQYF,TGCGCCAGCAGCTTGGCCGGGACAGATACCTACGAGCAGTACTTC
.,TRBV6-1,.,TRBJ1-5,CASSGRGGRDQPQNF,TGTGCCAGCAGTGGCCGGGGGGGGAGAGATCAGCCCCAGAATTTT
.,TRBV7-2,TRBD1,TRBJ1-1,CASSPGGWTGGLTEAFF,TGTGCCAGCAGCCCCGGGGGATGGACAGGGGGCCTTACTGAAGCTTTCTTT
.,TRBV6-1,.,TRBJ1-6,CASSEGGINSPLHF,TGTGCCAGCAGTGAAGGAGGGATTAATTCACCCCTCCACTTT
.,TRBV2,.,TRBJ1-5,CASSVRETQPQHF,TGTGCCAGCAGTGTAAGGGAGACTCAGCCCCAGCATTTT
.,TRBV18,TRBD2,TRBJ2-7,CASSPNSGGASYEQYF,TGTGCCAGCTCACCCAATAGCGGGGGGGCCTCCTACGAGCAGTACTTC
.,TRBV30,.,TRBJ2-7,CAWGRQDSYEQYF,TGTGCCTGGGGGAGACAGGACTCCTACGAGCAGTACTTC
.,TRBV28,TRBD2,TRBJ2-7,CASSPGTSGTYEQYF,TGTGCCAGCAGCCCCGGGACTAGCGGGACATACGAGCAGTACTTC
.,TRBV5-1,.,TRBJ2-7,CASSQASSYEQYF,TGCGCCAGCAGTCAGGCTAGCAGTTACGAGCAGTACTTC
.,TRBV5-1,TRBD2,TRBJ2-1,CASSSLSGSNEQFF,TGCGCCAGCAGCTCTTTGAGCGGGAGCAATGAGCAGTTCTTC
.,TRBV6-5,TRBD1,TRBJ2-2,CASTQDRAPGELFF,TGTGCCAGCACCCAGGACAGGGCGCCCGGGGAGCTGTTTTTT
.,TRBV7-7,TRBD1,TRBJ2-2,CASSSLQGTGELFF,TGTGCCAGCAGCTCACTACAGGGGACCGGGGAGCTGTTTTTT
.,TRBV5-1,TRBD1,TRBJ1-2,CASSLGDRPYTF,TGCGCCAGCAGCTTGGGGGACAGGCCCTACACCTTC
.,TRBV6-1,TRBD1,TRBJ2-7,CASIPLGTGFNEQYF,TGTGCCAGCATCCCCCTCGGGACAGGGTTCAACGAGCAGTACTTC
.,TRBV29-1,.,TRBJ2-1,CSVRHGNEQFF,TGCAGCGTTCGCCACGGGAATGAGCAGTTCTTC
.,TRBV5-1,TRBD2,TRBJ2-3,CASSLEGVTSGDPTDTQYF,TGCGCCAGCAGCTTGGAGGGAGTAACTAGCGGGGACCCCACAGATACGCAGTATTTT
.,TRBV5-5,TRBD2,TRBJ2-2,CASSSGTSGSTGELFF,TGTGCCAGCAGCAGCGGGACTAGCGGGTCAACCGGGGAGCTGTTTTTT
few,TRBV5-1,.,TRBJ2-2,CASSGRNRAGELFF,TGCGCCAGCAGCGGGAGAAATCGGGCCGGGGAGCTGTTTTTT
.,TRBV30,.,TRBJ2-7,CAWSTPSYEQYF,TGTGCCTGGAGTACTCCCTCCTACGAGCAGTACTTC
.,TRBV12-5,.,TRBJ1-1,CASGLSHLQVVTTEAFF,TGTGCTAGTGGTTTGTCCCACTTACAGGTAGTGACCACTGAAGCTTTCTTT
.,TRBV28,TRBD1,TRBJ1-1,CASSLRQGRMNTEAFF,TGTGCCAGCAGTTTACGACAGGGCAGGATGAACACTGAAGCTTTCTTT
few,TRBV18,TRBD1,TRBJ2-5,CASSPAGGRETQYF,TGTGCCAGCTCACCGGCAGGGGGCCGGGAGACCCAGTACTTC
few,TRBV4-3,TRBD1,TRBJ2-1,CASRLSGTGYNEQFF,TGCGCCAGCAGACTTTCCGGGACAGGATACAATGAGCAGTTCTTC
.,TRBV6-5,TRBD2,TRBJ2-1,CASSGLAGNNEQFF,TGTGCCAGCAGTGGACTAGCGGGGAACAATGAGCAGTTCTTC
.,TRBV2,.,TRBJ1-4,CASTPRRGNNEKLFF,TGTGCCAGCACCCCCCGGCGGGGCAACAATGAAAAACTGTTTTTT
.,TRBV5-4,TRBD1,TRBJ1-2,CASTGLDRLYYGYTF,TGTGCCAGCACCGGTTTGGACAGGTTATACTATGGCTACACCTTC
.,TRBV5-1,TRBD1,TRBJ1-6,CASSYGQGTISPLHF,TGCGCCAGCAGCTACGGACAGGGCACGATTTCACCCCTCCACTTT